A selection of T cell receptor beta chains follows, all from one sample in a study of T cell responses to AZD1222 COVID-19 vaccine. Assay: immunoSEQ multiplex PCR; the TCRdb copy retains only in-frame clones and omits some. The sample holds approximately 150,000 clones, just over 90% seen once. The sequencing used peripheral blood, collected on day 0 of AZD1222 vaccination. Receptors were obtained from an adult in good health. Each CDR3 is given with its conserved first and last residue. Fields, in order: V gene, J gene, clone size, D gene, CDR3 DNA, CDR3 protein. The D gene is left open where the match is weak. Clone size is shown for a subset of rows, as once, few, many or a class of expanded clone.

v_call: TRBV7-9
j_call: TRBJ2-7
clone_size: -
d_call: TRBD1
cdr3_nt: TGTGCCAGCAACCCCGGGACAGGGTCCTACGAGCAGTACTTC
cdr3_aa: CASNPGTGSYEQYF

v_call: TRBV18
j_call: TRBJ2-7
clone_size: -
d_call: -
cdr3_nt: TGTGCCAGCTCACCACCGGGGAGCTCCTACGAGCAGTACTTC
cdr3_aa: CASSPPGSSYEQYF

v_call: TRBV6-5
j_call: TRBJ2-7
clone_size: -
d_call: -
cdr3_nt: TGTGCCAGCCAGGTCGCACGGGGAGAGCAGTACTTC
cdr3_aa: CASQVARGEQYF

v_call: TRBV7-9
j_call: TRBJ2-3
clone_size: -
d_call: -
cdr3_nt: TGTGCCAGCAGCCTTGGACAGTCCACAGATACGCAGTATTTT
cdr3_aa: CASSLGQSTDTQYF

v_call: TRBV7-7
j_call: TRBJ2-2
clone_size: -
d_call: -
cdr3_nt: TGTGCCAGCAGCCAGTCTGTCTGGGGAAACACCGGGGAGCTGTTTTTT
cdr3_aa: CASSQSVWGNTGELFF

v_call: TRBV9
j_call: TRBJ1-1
clone_size: -
d_call: -
cdr3_nt: TGTGCCAGCAGCGTATACAGTAACACTGAAGCTTTCTTT
cdr3_aa: CASSVYSNTEAFF

v_call: TRBV7-2
j_call: TRBJ1-1
clone_size: -
d_call: TRBD1
cdr3_nt: TGTGCCAGCAGCCAGTTTACCGCCGGACAGGGGATTGAAGCTTTCTTT
cdr3_aa: CASSQFTAGQGIEAFF

v_call: TRBV7-9
j_call: TRBJ1-1
clone_size: -
d_call: -
cdr3_nt: TGTGCCAGCTTTTTGTCGACGGCGCTGTACACTGAAGCTTTCTTT
cdr3_aa: CASFLSTALYTEAFF

v_call: TRBV7-9
j_call: TRBJ2-1
clone_size: -
d_call: TRBD1
cdr3_nt: TGTGCCAGCAGCTCGGTCGGACAGGCTACCAATGAGCAGTTCTTC
cdr3_aa: CASSSVGQATNEQFF

v_call: TRBV18
j_call: TRBJ1-2
clone_size: -
d_call: -
cdr3_nt: TGTGCCAGCTCACCAAGTGAGGGTGGGCTGGGCTACACCTTC
cdr3_aa: CASSPSEGGLGYTF

v_call: TRBV15
j_call: TRBJ1-6
clone_size: -
d_call: -
cdr3_nt: TGTGCCACCAGCTTAGGGAGCTCCTATAATTCACCCCTCCACTTT
cdr3_aa: CATSLGSSYNSPLHF

v_call: TRBV10-2
j_call: TRBJ1-2
clone_size: -
d_call: TRBD1
cdr3_nt: TGCGCCAGCAGCCCGACAGGGAGCGATGGCTACACCTTC
cdr3_aa: CASSPTGSDGYTF

v_call: TRBV5-1
j_call: TRBJ1-1
clone_size: -
d_call: TRBD1
cdr3_nt: TGCGCCAGCAGCGTCGGACAGGGGGCTGATACTGAAGCTTTCTTT
cdr3_aa: CASSVGQGADTEAFF

v_call: TRBV7-9
j_call: TRBJ1-2
clone_size: -
d_call: TRBD1
cdr3_nt: TGTGCCAGCAGCTTAGGATCAGGGGGCTATGGCTACACCTTC
cdr3_aa: CASSLGSGGYGYTF

v_call: TRBV5-1
j_call: TRBJ1-1
clone_size: -
d_call: TRBD1
cdr3_nt: TGCGCCAGCAGCTTGGCCAGGGGGGGAGAAGCTTTCTTT
cdr3_aa: CASSLARGGEAFF

v_call: TRBV15
j_call: TRBJ1-2
clone_size: -
d_call: -
cdr3_nt: TGTGCCACCAGCAGAGAAGGCGGTTTTGGCTACACCTTC
cdr3_aa: CATSREGGFGYTF

v_call: TRBV30
j_call: TRBJ1-4
clone_size: few
d_call: -
cdr3_nt: TGTGCCTGGAGTGTGATTCAAGGGGAAAAACTGTTTTTT
cdr3_aa: CAWSVIQGEKLFF

v_call: TRBV19
j_call: TRBJ1-4
clone_size: once
d_call: -
cdr3_nt: TGTGCCAGTAGTAATAGGGGCCAGGGTGGCGAAAAACTGTTTTTT
cdr3_aa: CASSNRGQGGEKLFF

v_call: TRBV7-6
j_call: TRBJ2-1
clone_size: -
d_call: TRBD2
cdr3_nt: TGTGCCAGCAGCCCTCGCGGGGGAACCTACAATGAGCAGTTCTTC
cdr3_aa: CASSPRGGTYNEQFF

v_call: TRBV18
j_call: TRBJ1-5
clone_size: -
d_call: -
cdr3_nt: TGTGCCAGCTCAAAAGACAGATCCAATCAGCCCCAGCATTTT
cdr3_aa: CASSKDRSNQPQHF

v_call: TRBV5-5
j_call: TRBJ2-5
clone_size: -
d_call: -
cdr3_nt: TGTGCCAGCAGCTTGGACAAATGGGGAGAGACCCAGTACTTC
cdr3_aa: CASSLDKWGETQYF

v_call: TRBV7-6
j_call: TRBJ2-1
clone_size: -
d_call: TRBD2
cdr3_nt: TGTGCCAGCAGCCCAACTAGCGGGGGGCGAAATGAGCAGTTCTTC
cdr3_aa: CASSPTSGGRNEQFF

v_call: TRBV7-8
j_call: TRBJ2-7
clone_size: -
d_call: -
cdr3_nt: TGTGCCAGCAGCTACTGGACAGAGACCTACGAGCAGTACTTC
cdr3_aa: CASSYWTETYEQYF

v_call: TRBV29-1
j_call: TRBJ2-7
clone_size: -
d_call: -
cdr3_nt: TGCAGCGTCGCTCAGGGGAGAGACGAGCAGTACTTC
cdr3_aa: CSVAQGRDEQYF

v_call: TRBV5-4
j_call: TRBJ2-3
clone_size: -
d_call: TRBD1
cdr3_nt: TGTGCCAGCAGTCCCACAGGGGTGGAAGATACGCAGTATTTT
cdr3_aa: CASSPTGVEDTQYF

v_call: TRBV29-1
j_call: TRBJ2-7
clone_size: once
d_call: TRBD2
cdr3_nt: TGCAGCGTTGAAGGTCAGGGAGGGTGGTACGAGCAGTACTTC
cdr3_aa: CSVEGQGGWYEQYF

v_call: TRBV4-1
j_call: TRBJ1-2
clone_size: -
d_call: TRBD1
cdr3_nt: TGCGCCAGCAGCCAAGACAGGGGGCGCCACTATGGCTACACCTTC
cdr3_aa: CASSQDRGRHYGYTF

v_call: TRBV5-5
j_call: TRBJ1-3
clone_size: -
d_call: -
cdr3_nt: TGTGCCAGCAGCTTTTCGGGGCGAGGAAACACCATATATTTT
cdr3_aa: CASSFSGRGNTIYF

v_call: TRBV5-1
j_call: TRBJ1-1
clone_size: few
d_call: -
cdr3_nt: TGCGCCAGCAGCCCCCGGGGGGATGGTGAAGCTTTCTTT
cdr3_aa: CASSPRGDGEAFF

v_call: TRBV6-5
j_call: TRBJ1-5
clone_size: once
d_call: -
cdr3_nt: TGTGCCAGCAGTTCAAACACCTCCTATAAGCCCCAGCATTTT
cdr3_aa: CASSSNTSYKPQHF

v_call: TRBV28
j_call: TRBJ2-5
clone_size: -
d_call: TRBD1
cdr3_nt: TGTGCCAGCAGTCCCTGGGAGGGGACAGGGGGACAAGAGACCCAGTACTTC
cdr3_aa: CASSPWEGTGGQETQYF

v_call: TRBV9
j_call: TRBJ2-6
clone_size: -
d_call: TRBD1
cdr3_nt: TGTGCCAGCAGCGCAAATCCGGGACAGGGGGCTGCTGGGGCCAACGTCCTGACTTTC
cdr3_aa: CASSANPGQGAAGANVLTF

v_call: TRBV7-9
j_call: TRBJ2-3
clone_size: -
d_call: TRBD2
cdr3_nt: TGTGCCAGCAGCCCTCTCCGTCTAGCGGGCGAAGATACGCAGTATTTT
cdr3_aa: CASSPLRLAGEDTQYF

v_call: TRBV6-5
j_call: TRBJ2-1
clone_size: -
d_call: TRBD2
cdr3_nt: TGTGCCAGCAGTTCCCCCCGGACTAGCCGCGGCAATGAGCAGTTCTTC
cdr3_aa: CASSSPRTSRGNEQFF

v_call: TRBV6-4
j_call: TRBJ1-5
clone_size: -
d_call: -
cdr3_nt: TGTGCCAGCACTCGACTGGGGGGGTACGAATGGCCCCAGCATTTT
cdr3_aa: CASTRLGGYEWPQHF